This TCR beta chain was captured by sequencing in a study of cytomegalovirus exposure and HLA in healthy donors. Background on the study: Researchers found that approximately 77% of about 400 genotyped donors fell within the Caucasian-associated ancestry cluster.

CDR3 length equals 14 residues. J lost 1 base, V lost 8 bases, and 6 bases had no gene match. Germline CDR1 reads SEHNR; CDR2 reads FQNEAQ (reference sequence). Regarding the study as a whole: CMV antigen specificity was confirmed in vitro for a few CMV-associated chains.

Of note for this clone: Its antigen is currently unknown.

PCR used 60 Vbeta primers and 13 Jbeta primers. TCRdb's table, derived via immunoSEQ multiplex PCR, lists solely in-frame clones and lacks some. This sample carries 200,000 or so clones, about four fifths of them seen once, and the ten largest clones take 0.35% to 0.5%. The V gene is TRBV7-9, the J gene TRBJ2-7; 9 positions agree with TRBD1. What was sequenced was PBMCs. The TCR was taken from a male donor in good health and CMV-seropositive. The CDR3 region is CASGQGRLSYEQYF. DNA of the CDR3: TGTGCCAGCGGACAGGGGCGATTGTCCTACGAGCAGTACTTC. The full variable domain, rest sourced from reference TRBV7-9 and TRBJ2-7, is DTGVSQNPRHKITKRGQNVTFRCDPISEHNRLYWYRQTLGQGPEFLTYFQNEAQLEKSRLLSDRFSAERPKGSFSTLEIQRTEQGDSAMYLCASGQGRLSYEQYFGPGTRLTVT.